This T cell receptor beta chain was captured by sequencing in a study of shared clonotypes between healthy human individuals. With 6 bases clipped from V and 4 bases from J, the junction kept 16 bases outside the gene matches. Germline CDR1 and CDR2: MDHEN and SYDVKM. The CDR3 is 18 amino acids. TCRdb's copy holds only in-frame clones and misses some; the assay was immunoSEQ multiplex PCR. Counted here are around 720,000 clones, around 73% occurring once; the ten biggest clones make up under 2%. This clone has just a few counts. The specimen was memory CD4+ T cells sorted from blood. The subset here: CD45RA-negative fraction. This TCR was sampled from a woman aged 30 to 39 in good health. V is TRBV28 and J is TRBJ2-7; 12 bases are shared with TRBD1. The CDR3 DNA sequence: TGTGCCAGCAGCCCAGCCACACTCGGGACAGGGGGCAGGTACGAGCAGTACTTC. This translates into CASSPATLGTGGRYEQYF.